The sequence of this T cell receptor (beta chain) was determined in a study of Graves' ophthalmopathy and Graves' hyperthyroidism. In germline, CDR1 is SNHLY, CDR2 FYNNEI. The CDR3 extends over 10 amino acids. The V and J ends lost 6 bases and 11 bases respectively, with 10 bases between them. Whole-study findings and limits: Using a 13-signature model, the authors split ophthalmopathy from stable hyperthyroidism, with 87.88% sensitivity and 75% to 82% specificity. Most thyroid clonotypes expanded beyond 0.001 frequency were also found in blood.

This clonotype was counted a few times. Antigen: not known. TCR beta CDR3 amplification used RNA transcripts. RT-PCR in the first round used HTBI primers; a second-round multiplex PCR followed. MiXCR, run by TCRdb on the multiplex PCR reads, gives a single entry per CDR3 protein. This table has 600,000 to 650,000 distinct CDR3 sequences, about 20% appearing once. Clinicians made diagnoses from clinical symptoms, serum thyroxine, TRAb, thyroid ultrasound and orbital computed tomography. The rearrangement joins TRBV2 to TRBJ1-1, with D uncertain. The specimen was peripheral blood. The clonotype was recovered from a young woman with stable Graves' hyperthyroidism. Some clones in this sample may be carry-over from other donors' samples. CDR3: CASRDRTAFF. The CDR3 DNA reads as TGTGCCAGCAGAGATAGGACGGCTTTCTTT.